This T cell receptor beta chain was profiled in a study of metastatic and nonmetastatic thyroid tumors. Germline CDR1 and CDR2: SGHTA and FQGNSA. The CDR3 sequence is 11 residues long. V shed 4 bases and J shed 8 bases, with 8 bases lying between them. For this clone: Since a much larger clone is just one base distant, this may be a read error. Other DNA sequences within the sample encode an identical CDR3.

None of the patients had undergone any treatment ahead of thyroid surgery. With MiXCR, TCRdb reprocessed the PCR reads. The sample has tens of thousands of clones; under 15% are singletons. What was sequenced was tumor tissue. The receptor was derived from a female donor with papillary thyroid cancer or a benign thyroid nodule (not recorded which). Some clones in this sample may be carry-over from other donors' samples. The chain employs TRBV7-2 and TRBJ2-5; D uncertain. The chain's CDR3 is CASSSSGTQYF. For the CDR3, the DNA is TGTGCCAGCAGCTCTTCCGGTACCCAGTACTTC.